This T cell receptor beta chain was sequenced for a study of blood T cell repertoires in COVID-19. On the study more broadly: T cells, B-cell-depleted T cells, or PBMCs provided the cDNA or gDNA that served as material.

Using immunoSEQ multiplex PCR, the repertoire was profiled, and TCRdb retains in-frame clones only, with some absent. Here the sample spans 45,000 to 55,000 clones, 68% being singletons. There are a few counts of this clone. This CDR3 is 17 amino acids long. The sequenced material came from peripheral blood. The rearrangement uses TRBV21-1 and TRBJ1-1; TRBD1, the table's D call, was not compared with the DNA. TRBV21-1 is listed as a pseudogene. The clonotype was recovered from a woman aged 70-85 years with acute or convalescent COVID-19. CDR3 in amino acids: CASRKKGDRGHDTEAFF. The CDR3 nucleotides are TGTGCCAGCAGGAAAAAGGGGGACAGGGGGCACGACACTGAAGCTTTCTTT.